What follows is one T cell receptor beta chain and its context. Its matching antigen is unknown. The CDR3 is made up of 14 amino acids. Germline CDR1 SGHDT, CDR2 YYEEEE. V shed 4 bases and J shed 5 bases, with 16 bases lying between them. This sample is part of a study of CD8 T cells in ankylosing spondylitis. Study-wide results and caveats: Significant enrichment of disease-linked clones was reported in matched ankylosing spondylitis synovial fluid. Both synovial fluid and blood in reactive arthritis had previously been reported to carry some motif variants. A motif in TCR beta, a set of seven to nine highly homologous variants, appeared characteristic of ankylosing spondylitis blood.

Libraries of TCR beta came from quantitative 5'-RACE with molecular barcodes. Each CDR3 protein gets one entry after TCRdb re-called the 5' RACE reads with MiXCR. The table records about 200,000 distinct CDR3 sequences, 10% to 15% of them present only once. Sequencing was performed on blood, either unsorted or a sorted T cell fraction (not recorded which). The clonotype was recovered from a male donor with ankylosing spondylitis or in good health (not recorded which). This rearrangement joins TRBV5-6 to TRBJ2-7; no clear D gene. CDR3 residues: CASSTNRGTDEQYF. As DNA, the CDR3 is TGTGCCAGCAGCACCAATCGAGGAACGGACGAGCAGTACTTC. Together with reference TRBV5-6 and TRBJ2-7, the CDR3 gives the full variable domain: DAGVTQSPTHLIKTRGQQVTLRCSPKSGHDTVSWYQQALGQGPQFIFQYYEEEERQRGNFPDRFSGHQFPNYSSELNVNALLLGDSALYLCASSTNRGTDEQYFGPGTRLTVT.